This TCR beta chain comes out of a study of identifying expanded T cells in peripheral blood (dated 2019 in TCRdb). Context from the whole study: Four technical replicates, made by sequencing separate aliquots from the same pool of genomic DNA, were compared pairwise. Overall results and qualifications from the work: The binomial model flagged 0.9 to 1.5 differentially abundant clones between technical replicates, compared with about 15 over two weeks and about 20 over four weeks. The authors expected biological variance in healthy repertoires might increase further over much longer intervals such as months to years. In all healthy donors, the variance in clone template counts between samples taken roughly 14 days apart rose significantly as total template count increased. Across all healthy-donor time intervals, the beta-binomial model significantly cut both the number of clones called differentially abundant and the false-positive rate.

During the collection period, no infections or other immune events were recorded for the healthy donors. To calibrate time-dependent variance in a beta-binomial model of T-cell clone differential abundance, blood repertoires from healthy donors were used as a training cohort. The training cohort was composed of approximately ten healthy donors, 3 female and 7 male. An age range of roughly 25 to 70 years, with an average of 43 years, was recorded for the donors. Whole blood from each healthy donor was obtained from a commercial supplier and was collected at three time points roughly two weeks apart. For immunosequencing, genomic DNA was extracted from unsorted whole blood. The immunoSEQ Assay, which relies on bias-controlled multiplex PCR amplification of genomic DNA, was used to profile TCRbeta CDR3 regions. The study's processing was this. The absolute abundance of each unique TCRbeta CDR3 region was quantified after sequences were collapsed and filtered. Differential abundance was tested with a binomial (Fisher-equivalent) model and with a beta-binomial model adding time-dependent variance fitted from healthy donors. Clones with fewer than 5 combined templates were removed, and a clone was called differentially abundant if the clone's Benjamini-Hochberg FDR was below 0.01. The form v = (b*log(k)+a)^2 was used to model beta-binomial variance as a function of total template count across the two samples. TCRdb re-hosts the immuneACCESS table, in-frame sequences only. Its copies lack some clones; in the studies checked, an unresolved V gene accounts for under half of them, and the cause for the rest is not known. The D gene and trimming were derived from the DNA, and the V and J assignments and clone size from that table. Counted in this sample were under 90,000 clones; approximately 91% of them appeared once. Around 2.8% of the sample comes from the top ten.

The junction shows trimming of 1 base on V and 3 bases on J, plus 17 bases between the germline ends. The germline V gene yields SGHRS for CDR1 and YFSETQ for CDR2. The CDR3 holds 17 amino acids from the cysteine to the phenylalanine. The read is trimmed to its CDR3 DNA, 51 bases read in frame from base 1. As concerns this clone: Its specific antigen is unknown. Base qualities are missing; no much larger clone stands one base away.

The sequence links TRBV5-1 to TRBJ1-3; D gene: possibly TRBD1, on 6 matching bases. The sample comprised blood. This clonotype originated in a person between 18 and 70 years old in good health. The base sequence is TGCGCCAGCAGCTTGAATGGATTGGGGGCAAGTGGAAACACCATATATTTT. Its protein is CASSLNGLGASGNTIYF.